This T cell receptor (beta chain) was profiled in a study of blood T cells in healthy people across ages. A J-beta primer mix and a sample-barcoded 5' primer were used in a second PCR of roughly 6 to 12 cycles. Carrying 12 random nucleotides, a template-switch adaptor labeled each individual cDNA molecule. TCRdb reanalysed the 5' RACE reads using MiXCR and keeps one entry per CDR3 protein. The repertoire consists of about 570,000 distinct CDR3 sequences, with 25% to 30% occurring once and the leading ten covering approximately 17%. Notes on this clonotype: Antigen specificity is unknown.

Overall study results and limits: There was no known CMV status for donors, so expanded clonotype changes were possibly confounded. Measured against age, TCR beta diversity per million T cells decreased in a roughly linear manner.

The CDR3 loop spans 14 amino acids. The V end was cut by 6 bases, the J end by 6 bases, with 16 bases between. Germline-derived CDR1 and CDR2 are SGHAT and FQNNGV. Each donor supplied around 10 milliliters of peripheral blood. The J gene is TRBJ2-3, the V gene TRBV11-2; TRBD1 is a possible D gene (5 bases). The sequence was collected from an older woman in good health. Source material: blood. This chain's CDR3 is CASRSPGKSDTQYF. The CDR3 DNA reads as TGTGCCAGCAGGTCCCCAGGGAAGTCGGATACGCAGTATTTT.